This TCR beta chain came from a study of spatial heterogeneity in lung cancer. Whole-study findings and limits: Mutation tallies in tumors tracked expanded intratumoral alpha and beta TCR counts.

Sample time point: sample taken at primary tumor resection. The donors were approximately 70 patients with non-small cell lung cancer that was early-stage and untreated. The sample holds many counts of this clonotype. What it recognizes is unknown. The CDR3 contains 16 residues. Germline lookup yields CDR1 SGHDT and CDR2 YYEEEE. The ends lost 0 bases at V and 4 bases at J; junction bases unmatched: 3. TCRdb ran MiXCR on the 5' RACE reads and lists one entry per CDR3 protein. The sample lists fewer than 7,000 distinct CDR3 sequences, 7.5% to 8% occurring once. The receptor comes from a female donor with early-stage non-small cell lung cancer. The chain joins TRBV5-6 to TRBJ2-1; 11 bases agree with TRBD2. Sequencing was performed on lung tumor tissue, taken at surgery. Here the CDR3 reads CASSLAASGGYNEQFF. The CDR3 DNA is TGTGCCAGCAGCTTGGCAGCTAGCGGGGGGTACAATGAGCAGTTCTTC. The full variable domain, rest sourced from reference TRBV5-6 and TRBJ2-1, is DAGVTQSPTHLIKTRGQQVTLRCSPKSGHDTVSWYQQALGQGPQFIFQYYEEEERQRGNFPDRFSGHQFPNYSSELNVNALLLGDSALYLCASSLAASGGYNEQFFGPGTRLTVL.